What follows are 12 T cell receptor beta chains derived from one specimen sequenced in a study of blood T cell repertoires in COVID-19. Method: immunoSEQ multiplex PCR; TCRdb's copy keeps in-frame clones and lacks some. The sample has around 170,000 clones; around four fifths are singletons. Sequencing input: PBMCs or T cells enriched from blood (not recorded which). The source is a woman between 50 and 59 years old who had recovered from COVID-19.

As concerns this clone: Sequence at one end of the junction differs from germline and may be a read error. This chain joins TRBV11-2 and TRBJ1-1; D remains ambiguous. Germline assignment: CDR1 SGHAT and CDR2 FQNNGV. This CDR3 contains 14 residues. CDR3 in DNA: TGTGCCAGCAGATTAGACACTTTCAACACTGAAGCTTTCTTT. This gives the protein CASRLDTFNTEAFF. The whole variable domain, filled in from reference TRBV11-2 and TRBJ1-1, reads EAGVAQSPRYKIIEKRQSVAFWCNPISGHATLYWYQQILGQGPKLLIQFQNNGVVDDSQLPKDRFSAERLKGVDSTLKIQPAKLEDSAVYLCASRLDTFNTEAFFGQGTRLTVV.

This clone was seen only once. The chain has TRBV28 and TRBJ1-1; D not certain. Germline lookup yields CDR1 MDHEN and CDR2 SYDVKM. V lost 5 bases to trimming and J lost 7 bases, with 17 bases between them. The CDR3 length is 14 residues. The DNA of the CDR3 is TGTGCCAGCAGTCCCACCCCCCCGGGGTATGAAGCTTTCTTT. Translation: CASSPTPPGYEAFF.

The rearrangement links TRBV19 to TRBJ2-1; 10 bases are shared with TRBD1. Per the germline V gene, CDR1 is LNHDA and CDR2 is SQIVND (reference sequence). V dropped 1 base and J dropped 6; count of bases not matched to a gene: 6. CDR3 size: 16 residues. The CDR3 loop is CASSIASGTGVNEQFF. In DNA, the CDR3 is TGTGCCAGTAGTATAGCGTCTGGGACAGGGGTCAATGAGCAGTTCTTC.

The gene calls are TRBV6-5 and TRBJ2-7; 9 positions agree with TRBD1. The CDR3 extends over 14 amino acids. V shed 2 bases and J 3 bases; nucleotides not matched to a gene: 2. CDR1 is MNHEY, CDR2 SVGAGI, per germline. CDR3 bases: TGTGCCAGCAGTTACACAGGGGGCGGCTACGAGCAGTACTTC. It translates to CASSYTGGGYEQYF.

The DNA for the CDR3 is TGTGCCAGCTCACGCAACAGTGAACTGAACACTGAAGCTTTCTTT. Its protein product is CASSRNSELNTEAFF. V is TRBV18 and J is TRBJ1-1; the D is unclear. Trimming stripped 4 bases from V and 0 bases from J, with 12 bases between. CDR1 and CDR2 from the germline V gene are KGHSH and LQKENI. This CDR3 contains 15 residues.

The rearrangement links TRBV19 to TRBJ1-1; maybe TRBD1 (6 bases). This CDR3 is built from 13 residues. V was clipped by 2 bases and J by 3 bases, with 7 bases between them. Germline V gives CDR1 LNHDA, CDR2 SQIVND (reference sequence). The CDR3 region is CASSIHRDTEAFF. In DNA form, the CDR3 reads TGTGCCAGTAGTATACACAGGGACACTGAAGCTTTCTTT.

A few counts support this clone. This chain connects TRBV28 to TRBJ2-6; no clear D gene. V lost 6 bases and J lost 3, with 12 bases in between. CDR1 is MDHEN and CDR2 is SYDVKM in the germline V gene. The CDR3 contains 15 residues. The CDR3 loop reads CASSMARGGANVLTF. CDR3 DNA: TGTGCCAGCAGCATGGCTCGTGGTGGGGCCAACGTCCTGACTTTC.

The chain joins TRBV4-3 to TRBJ2-1, with D possibly matching TRBD1 (6 bases). Germline V gives CDR1 LGHNA, CDR2 YSLEER. The CDR3 runs to 17 residues. The V end was cut by 0 bases, the J end by 0 bases, with 12 bases between. For the CDR3, the DNA is TGCGCCAGCAGCCAAGAGTATCAGGGGATCTCCTACAATGAGCAGTTCTTC. Translating gives CASSQEYQGISYNEQFF.

The CDR3 DNA sequence: TGTGCCATCAGTGCGGGGGGAGATAGCAATCAGCCCCAGCATTTT. Translated: CAISAGGDSNQPQHF. V usage is TRBV10-3 and J usage is TRBJ1-5; TRBD1 is a possible D gene (5 bases). There are 15 residues in the CDR3. Germline CDR1 and CDR2: ENHRY and SYGVKD. V lost 4 bases and J lost 0, with 10 bases in between.

This chain uses TRBV18 with TRBJ2-2; 7 bases fit TRBD2. V shed 5 bases and J 5 bases; nucleotides not matched to a gene: 2. Per germline, CDR1 KGHSH and CDR2 LQKENI. The CDR3 covers 13 residues. This CDR3 reads CASSGTTTGELFF. As DNA, the CDR3 is TGTGCCAGCTCAGGGACTACTACCGGGGAGCTGTTTTTT.

CDR3: CASTSDLGASYTF. The CDR3 DNA sequence: TGCGCCAGCACCTCTGATTTGGGGGCGAGCTACACCTTC. The rearrangement links TRBV5-1 to TRBJ1-2, with D possibly matching TRBD1 (6 bases). CDR1 and CDR2 (germline): SGHRS, YFSETQ. This CDR3 contains 13 residues. Between the trimmed V and J ends, which lost 6 bases and 9 bases, there was a span of 18 bases.

At least ten counts were recorded for this clone. The chain carries TRBV7-3 and TRBJ2-6; D gene unclear. Trimming took off 5 bases at V and 0 bases at J, with 14 bases between the two ends. CDR3 size: 17 residues. CDR1 and CDR2 (germline): SGHTA, FQGTGA. The CDR3 DNA sequence: TGTGCCAGCAGCCCGCAATTGCCGAGCTCTGGGGCCAACGTCCTGACTTTC. Residues: CASSPQLPSSGANVLTF. The complete variable domain, with remaining parts taken from reference TRBV7-3 and TRBJ2-6, reads GAGVSQTPSNKVTEKGKYVELRCDPISGHTALYWYRQSLGQGPEFLIYFQGTGAADDSGLPNDRFFAVRPEGSVSTLKIQRTERGDSAVYLCASSPQLPSSGANVLTFGAGSRLTVL.